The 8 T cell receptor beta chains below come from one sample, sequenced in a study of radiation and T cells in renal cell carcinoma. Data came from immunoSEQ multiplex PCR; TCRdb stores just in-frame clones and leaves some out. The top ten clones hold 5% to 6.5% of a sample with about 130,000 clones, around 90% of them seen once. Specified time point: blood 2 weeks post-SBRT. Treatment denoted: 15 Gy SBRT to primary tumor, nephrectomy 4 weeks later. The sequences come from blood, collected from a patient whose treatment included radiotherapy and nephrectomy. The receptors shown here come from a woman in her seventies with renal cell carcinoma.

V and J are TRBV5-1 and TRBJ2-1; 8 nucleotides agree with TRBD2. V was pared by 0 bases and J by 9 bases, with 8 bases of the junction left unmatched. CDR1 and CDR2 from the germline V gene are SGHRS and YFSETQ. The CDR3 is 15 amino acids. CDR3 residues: CASSLGSGGLGEQFF. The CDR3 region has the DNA TGCGCCAGCAGCTTGGGAAGCGGGGGTTTGGGTGAGCAGTTCTTC.

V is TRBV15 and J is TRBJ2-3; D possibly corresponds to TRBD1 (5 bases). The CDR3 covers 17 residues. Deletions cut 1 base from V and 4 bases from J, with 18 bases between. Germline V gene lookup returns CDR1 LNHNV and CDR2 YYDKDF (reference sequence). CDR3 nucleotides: TGTGCCACCAGCAGAGGTGGTGAGAAATGGGGCCCAGATACGCAGTATTTT. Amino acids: CATSRGGEKWGPDTQYF. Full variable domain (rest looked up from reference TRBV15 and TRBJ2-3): DAMVIQNPRYQVTQFGKPVTLSCSQTLNHNVMYWYQQKSSQAPKLLFHYYDKDFNNEADTPDNFQSRRPNTSFCFLDIRSPGLGDTAMYLCATSRGGEKWGPDTQYFGPGTRLTVL.

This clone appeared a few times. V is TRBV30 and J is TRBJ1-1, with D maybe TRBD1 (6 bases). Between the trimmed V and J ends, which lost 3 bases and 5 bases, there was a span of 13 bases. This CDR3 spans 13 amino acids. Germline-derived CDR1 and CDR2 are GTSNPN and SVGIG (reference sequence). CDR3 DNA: TGTGCCTGGAGGTTTACCAGGGGTACTGAAGCTTTCTTT. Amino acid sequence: CAWRFTRGTEAFF.

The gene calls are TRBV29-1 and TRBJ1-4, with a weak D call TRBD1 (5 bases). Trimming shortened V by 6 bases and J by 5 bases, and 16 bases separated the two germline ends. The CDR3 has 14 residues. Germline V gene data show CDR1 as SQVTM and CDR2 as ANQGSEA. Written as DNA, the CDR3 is TGCAGCGTCGCATGGGGGACGGGAAATGAAAAACTGTTTTTT. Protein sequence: CSVAWGTGNEKLFF.

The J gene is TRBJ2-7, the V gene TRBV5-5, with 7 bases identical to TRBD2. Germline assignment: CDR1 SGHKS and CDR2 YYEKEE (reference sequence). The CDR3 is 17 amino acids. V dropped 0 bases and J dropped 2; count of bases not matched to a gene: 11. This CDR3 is CASSLEVLGGGTYEQYF. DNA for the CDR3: TGTGCCAGCAGCTTGGAGGTGCTGGGGGGGGGTACCTACGAGCAGTACTTC.

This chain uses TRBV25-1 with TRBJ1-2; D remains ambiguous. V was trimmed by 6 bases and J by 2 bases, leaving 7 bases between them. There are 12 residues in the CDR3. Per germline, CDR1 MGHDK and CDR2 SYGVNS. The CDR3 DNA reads TGTGCCAGCAGCGGGCGGAACTATGGCTACACCTTC. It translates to CASSGRNYGYTF.

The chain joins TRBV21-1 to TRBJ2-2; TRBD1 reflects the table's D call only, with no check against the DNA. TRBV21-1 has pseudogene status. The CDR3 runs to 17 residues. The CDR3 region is CASSTTRTGWYTGELFF. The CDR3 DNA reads TGTGCCAGCAGCACCACAAGGACAGGGTGGTACACCGGGGAGCTGTTTTTT.

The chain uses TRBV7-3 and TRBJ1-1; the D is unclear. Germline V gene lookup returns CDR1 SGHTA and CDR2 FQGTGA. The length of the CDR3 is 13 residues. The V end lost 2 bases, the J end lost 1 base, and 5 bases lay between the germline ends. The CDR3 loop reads CASSLLANTEAFF. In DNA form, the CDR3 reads TGTGCCAGCAGCTTACTCGCGAACACTGAAGCTTTCTTT.